This T cell receptor beta chain was sequenced for a study of blood T cell repertoires in COVID-19. Study background: Collection of acute and convalescent COVID-19 samples took place in the United States, Italy and Spain.

The method was immunoSEQ multiplex PCR; TCRdb's version includes in-frame clones alone and lacks a portion of them. The sample lists around 80,000 clones, over 65% occurring once. The sequencing sample was made of peripheral blood. This clonotype originated in a man over 45 with active or convalescent COVID-19.

CDR3 loop: CASSEFEGSGNTIYF. As DNA, the CDR3 is TGTGCCAGCAGTGAATTTGAGGGATCTGGAAACACCATATATTTT. The V call is TRBV6-1, the J call TRBJ1-3; no firm D call. Germline values: CDR1 MNHNS, CDR2 SASEGT. Trimming removed 2 bases from V and 1 base from J, with 9 bases in between. The CDR3 runs to 15 residues.